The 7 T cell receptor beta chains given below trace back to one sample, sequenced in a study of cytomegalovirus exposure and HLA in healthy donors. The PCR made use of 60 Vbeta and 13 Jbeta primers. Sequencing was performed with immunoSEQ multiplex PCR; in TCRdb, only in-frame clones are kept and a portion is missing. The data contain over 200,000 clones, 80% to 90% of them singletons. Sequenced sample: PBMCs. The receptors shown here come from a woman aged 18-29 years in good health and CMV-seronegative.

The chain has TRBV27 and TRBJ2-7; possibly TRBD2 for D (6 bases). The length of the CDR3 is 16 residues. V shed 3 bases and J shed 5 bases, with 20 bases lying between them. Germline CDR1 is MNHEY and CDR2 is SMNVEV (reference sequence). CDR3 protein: CASSFGDLLASNEQYF. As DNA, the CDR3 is TGTGCCAGCAGTTTTGGAGATCTACTAGCATCAAACGAGCAGTACTTC.

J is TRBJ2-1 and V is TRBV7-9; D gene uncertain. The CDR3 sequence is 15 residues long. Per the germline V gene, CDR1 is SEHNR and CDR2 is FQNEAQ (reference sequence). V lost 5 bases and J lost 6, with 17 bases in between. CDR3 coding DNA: TGTGCCAGCAGCCCGCTTATAAGCACAGTCAATGAGCAGTTCTTC. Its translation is CASSPLISTVNEQFF.

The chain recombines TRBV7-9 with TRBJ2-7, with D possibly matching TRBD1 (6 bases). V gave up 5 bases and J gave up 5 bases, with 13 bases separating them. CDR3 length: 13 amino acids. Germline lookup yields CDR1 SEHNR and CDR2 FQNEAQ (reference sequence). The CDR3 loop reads CASSSNRANEQYF. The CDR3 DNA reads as TGTGCCAGCAGCAGTAACAGGGCTAACGAGCAGTACTTC.

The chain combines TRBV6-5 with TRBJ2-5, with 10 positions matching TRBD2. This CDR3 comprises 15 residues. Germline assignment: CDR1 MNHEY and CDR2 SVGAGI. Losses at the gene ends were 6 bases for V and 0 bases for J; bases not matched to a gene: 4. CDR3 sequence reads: CASSRSGGYQETQYF. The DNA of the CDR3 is TGTGCCAGCAGCCGTAGCGGGGGGTACCAAGAGACCCAGTACTTC.

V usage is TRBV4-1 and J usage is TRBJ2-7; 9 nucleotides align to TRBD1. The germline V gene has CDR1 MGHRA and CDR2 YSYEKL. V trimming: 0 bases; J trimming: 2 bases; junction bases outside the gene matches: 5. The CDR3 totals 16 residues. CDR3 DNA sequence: TGCGCCAGCAGCCAAGATCAGGACAGGGGACCCTACGAGCAGTACTTC. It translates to CASSQDQDRGPYEQYF.

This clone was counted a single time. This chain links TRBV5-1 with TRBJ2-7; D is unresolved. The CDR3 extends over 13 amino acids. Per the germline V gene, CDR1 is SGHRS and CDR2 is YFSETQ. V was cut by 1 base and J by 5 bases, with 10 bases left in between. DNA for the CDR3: TGCGCCAGCAGCTTGTTGCGAACGAACGAGCAGTACTTC. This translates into CASSLLRTNEQYF.

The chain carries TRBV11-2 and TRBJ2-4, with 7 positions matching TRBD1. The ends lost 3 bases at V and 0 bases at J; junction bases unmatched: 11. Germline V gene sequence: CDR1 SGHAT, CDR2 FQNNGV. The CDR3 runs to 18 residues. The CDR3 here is CASSFRGQSVLAKNIQYF. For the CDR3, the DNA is TGTGCCAGCAGCTTTAGGGGACAGTCAGTTCTAGCCAAAAACATTCAGTACTTC.